This T cell receptor beta chain was observed in a study of T cell changes during pregnancy in multiple sclerosis. J was trimmed by 1 base and V by 9 bases; bases with no gene match: 14. Germline V lookup: CDR1 LNHDA, CDR2 SQIVND (reference sequence). The CDR3 is 17 amino acids. Only in-frame clones appear in the TCRdb table, and some are missing; sequencing was by immunoSEQ multiplex PCR. The repertoire consists of around 30,000 clones, with approximately 94% occurring once and the leading ten covering 0.43%. The rearrangement uses TRBV19 and TRBJ2-5; the match to TRBD2 covers 10 bases. Sequences were derived from CD4+ T cells from peripheral blood mononuclear cells, sampled after pregnancy. The receptor comes from a female donor with multiple sclerosis, enrolled in a pregnancy study. CDR3 bases: TGTGCCAGGGAGCGGGGGGGCATAAAATTATTCCAAGAGACCCAGTACTTC. Its protein product is CARERGGIKLFQETQYF.